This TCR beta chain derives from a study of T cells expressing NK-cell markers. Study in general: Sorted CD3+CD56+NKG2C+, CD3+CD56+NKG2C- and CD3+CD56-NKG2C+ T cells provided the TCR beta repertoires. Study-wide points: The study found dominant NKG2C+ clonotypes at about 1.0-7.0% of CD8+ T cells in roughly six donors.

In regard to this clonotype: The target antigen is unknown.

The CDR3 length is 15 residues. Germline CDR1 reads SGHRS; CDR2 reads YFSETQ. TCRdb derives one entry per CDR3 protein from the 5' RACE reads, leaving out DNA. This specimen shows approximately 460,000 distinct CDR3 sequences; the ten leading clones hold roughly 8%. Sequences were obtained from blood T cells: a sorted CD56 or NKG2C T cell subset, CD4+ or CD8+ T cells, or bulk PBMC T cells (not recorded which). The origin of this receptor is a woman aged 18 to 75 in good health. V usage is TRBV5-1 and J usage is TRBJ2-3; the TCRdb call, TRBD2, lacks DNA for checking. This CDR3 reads CARGPLIRHTDTQYF.